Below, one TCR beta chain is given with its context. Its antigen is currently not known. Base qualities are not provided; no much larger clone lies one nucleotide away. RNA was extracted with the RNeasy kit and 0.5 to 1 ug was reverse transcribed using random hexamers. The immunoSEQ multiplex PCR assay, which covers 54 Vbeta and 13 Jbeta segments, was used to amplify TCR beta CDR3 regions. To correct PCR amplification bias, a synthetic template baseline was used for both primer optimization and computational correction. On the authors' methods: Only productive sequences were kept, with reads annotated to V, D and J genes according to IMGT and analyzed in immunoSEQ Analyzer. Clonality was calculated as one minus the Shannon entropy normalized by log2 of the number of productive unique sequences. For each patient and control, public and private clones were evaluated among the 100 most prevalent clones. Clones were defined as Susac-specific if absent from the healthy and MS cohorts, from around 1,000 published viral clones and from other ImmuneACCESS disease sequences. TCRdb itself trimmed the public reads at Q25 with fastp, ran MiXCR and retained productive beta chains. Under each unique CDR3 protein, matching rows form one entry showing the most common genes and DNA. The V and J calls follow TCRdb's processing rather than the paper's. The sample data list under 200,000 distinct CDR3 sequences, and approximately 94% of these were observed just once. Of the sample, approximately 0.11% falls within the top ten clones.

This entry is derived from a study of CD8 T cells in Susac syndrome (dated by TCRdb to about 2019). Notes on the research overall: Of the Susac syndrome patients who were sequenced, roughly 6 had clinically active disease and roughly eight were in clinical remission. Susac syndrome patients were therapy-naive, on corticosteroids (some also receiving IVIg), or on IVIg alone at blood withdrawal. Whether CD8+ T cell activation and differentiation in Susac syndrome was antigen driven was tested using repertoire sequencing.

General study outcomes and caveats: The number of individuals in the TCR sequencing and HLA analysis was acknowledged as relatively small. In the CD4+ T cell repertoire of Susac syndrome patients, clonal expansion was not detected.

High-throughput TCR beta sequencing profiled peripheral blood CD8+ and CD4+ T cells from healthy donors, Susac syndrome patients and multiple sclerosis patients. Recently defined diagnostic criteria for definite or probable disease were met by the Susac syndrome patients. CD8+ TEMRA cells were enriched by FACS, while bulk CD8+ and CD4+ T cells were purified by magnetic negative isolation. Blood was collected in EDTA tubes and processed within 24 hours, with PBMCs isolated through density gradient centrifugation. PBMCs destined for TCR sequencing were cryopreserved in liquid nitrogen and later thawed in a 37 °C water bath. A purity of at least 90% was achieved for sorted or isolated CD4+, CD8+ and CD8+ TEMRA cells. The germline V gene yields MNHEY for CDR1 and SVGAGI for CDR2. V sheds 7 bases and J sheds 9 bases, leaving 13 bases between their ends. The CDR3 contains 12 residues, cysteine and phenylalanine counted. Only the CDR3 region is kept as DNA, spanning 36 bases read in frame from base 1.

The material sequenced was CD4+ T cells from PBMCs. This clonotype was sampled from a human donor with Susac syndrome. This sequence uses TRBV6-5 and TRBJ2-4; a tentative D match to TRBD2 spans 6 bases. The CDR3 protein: CASNEMGGIQYF. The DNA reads TGTGCCAGCAACGAAATGGGGGGCATTCAGTACTTC.